This TCR beta chain was recorded in a study of Graves' ophthalmopathy and Graves' hyperthyroidism listed by TCRdb under 2018. In the study overall: Peripheral blood samples were taken at the time of initial diagnosis, before any treatment was given. The study used signatures of the TCR beta repertoire to tell Graves' ophthalmopathy apart from Graves' hyperthyroidism and to predict which patients would progress to ophthalmopathy. In total, 135 blood samples were TCR-sequenced: 40 to 45 ophthalmopathy, approximately 80 hyperthyroidism and some 17 hyperthyroidism-to-ophthalmopathy patients. To explore V-J signatures that separate ophthalmopathy from hyperthyroidism, a discovery set of approximately 100 patients was enrolled, consisting of 40 to 45 with ophthalmopathy and around 57 with stable hyperthyroidism. The independent validation cohort included 18 to 20 hyperthyroidism patients plus 17 patients who later progressed from hyperthyroidism to ophthalmopathy. In several hyperthyroidism patients, the T-cell repertoires found in thyroid tissue were compared with those found in blood. Following sample collection, hyperthyroidism patients were given methimazole at a starting dose of 30 mg daily, and ophthalmopathy patients were given high-dose intravenous methylprednisolone. The approximately 95 discovery patients were divided at random into training and test sets in a 7:3 ratio. Beyond this particular receptor, the publication reports: Ophthalmopathy was separated from stable hyperthyroidism by the 13-signature model with more than 85% sensitivity and around 81% specificity in cross-validation and with 80%/75% in the test set. Most of the expanded thyroid clonotypes with a frequency above 0.001 were also detected in blood, and it was suggested that the thyroid immune response may be reflected by blood repertoires. In validation, the model predicted ophthalmopathy progression with 70.59% sensitivity and around 72% specificity; 12 predicted patients were CT-confirmed with GO in a median of about 6.2 months. Sample size was not predetermined statistically, and investigators were not blinded to group allocation.

Ophthalmopathy patients were characterized by moderately to severely active disease, a Clinical Activity Score of at least 3, a NOSPECS grade of at least 4, and a disease duration under 3 months. Anyone with other autoimmune diseases, uncontrolled infections, pregnancy or lactation was excluded from the study. Diagnosis relied on clinical symptoms, serum thyroxine, TRAb, thyroid ultrasound and orbital computed tomography. Using Ficoll-Paque density gradient centrifugation, PBMCs were isolated from 9.5 to 10 ml of fresh peripheral blood. Total RNA was extracted with Trizol reagent and quality-checked on an Agilent 2100 Bioanalyzer. The germline V gene yields MDHEN for CDR1 and SYDVKM for CDR2. The CDR3 spans 13 residues, from the cysteine through the phenylalanine. Only CDR3 DNA is held: 39 bases, read in frame from base 1. V loses 8 bases, J loses 3 bases, and the germline ends lie 10 bases apart.

TCR beta CDR3 regions were amplified from RNA transcripts for repertoire sequencing. A first-round RT-PCR used HTBI primers with the Qiagen OneStep RT-PCR kit, followed by a second-round multiplex PCR, size selection and purification. Libraries were sequenced paired-end with 100 bp reads on an Illumina HiSeq2000. On the authors' methods: SOAPnuke was used to process the reads, removing any read that contained adapters or uncalled bases, had a mean Phred below 15, or lacked an exact match to the constant primer or identifier. High-quality paired reads were merged with COPE v1.2.5. Unique nucleotide sequences were defined as clonotypes and aligned to IMGT TRB V, D and J references using MiTCR v1.1. Only V-J combinations with frequency above 0.0001 were analysed, covering about 99% of repertoires. A TCR clonal expansion and chaos score per V-J combination was defined as the ratio of F50 clonal expansion to chaos observed in the TCRdist matrix. Features were reduced by Welch's t-statistics and random forest to some 13 V-J combinations, which fed a naive Bayes classifier. Thyroid-blood repertoire similarity was quantified with the Morisita-Horn index. The raw public reads went through TCRdb reprocessing: fastp at Q25, MiXCR clone calling, in-frame beta chains kept. Here each entry gathers all rows of one CDR3 protein and keeps the most common genes and DNA. The V and J calls, along with clone size, are taken from TCRdb and not from the paper's own processing. Across this sample there are some 160,000 distinct CDR3 sequences, with under 45% seen only once. Of the sample, 8% to 10% falls within the top ten clones.

This clonotype was picked up many times. Which antigen it targets is not known. No per-base quality is available; no much larger clone lies one base away. The receptor's source is a young man with Graves' ophthalmopathy. Donor details come from another sample of the same person, matched by shared clones. The sequencing input was peripheral blood. The chain joins TRBV28 to TRBJ2-2; 7 matching bases give a weak D call of TRBD1. The CDR3 sequence is CASDREDTGELFF. The bases are TGTGCCAGCGACAGGGAGGACACCGGGGAGCTGTTTTTT. The entire variable domain, with the stretches around the CDR3 drawn from the reference TRBV28 and TRBJ2-2 proteins, is DVKVTQSSRYLVKRTGEKVFLECVQDMDHENMFWYRQDPGLGLRLIYFSYDVKMKEKGDIPEGYSVSREKKERFSLILESASTNQTSMYLCASDREDTGELFFGEGSRLTVL.